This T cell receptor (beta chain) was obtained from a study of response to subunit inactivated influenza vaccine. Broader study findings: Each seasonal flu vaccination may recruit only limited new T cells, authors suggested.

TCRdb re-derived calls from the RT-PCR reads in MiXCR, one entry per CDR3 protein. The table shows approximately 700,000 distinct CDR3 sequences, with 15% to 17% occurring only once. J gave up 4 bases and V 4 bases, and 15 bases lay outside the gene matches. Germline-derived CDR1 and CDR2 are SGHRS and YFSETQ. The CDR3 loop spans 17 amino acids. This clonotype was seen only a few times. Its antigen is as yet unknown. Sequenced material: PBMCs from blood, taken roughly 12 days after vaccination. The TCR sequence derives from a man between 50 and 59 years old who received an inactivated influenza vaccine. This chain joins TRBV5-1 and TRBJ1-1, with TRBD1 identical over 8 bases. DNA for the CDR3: TGCGCCAGCAGCCTCCGACCATACGACAGGGGCGGCACTGAAGCTTTCTTT. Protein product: CASSLRPYDRGGTEAFF.